This T cell receptor beta chain was identified during a study of shared clonotypes between healthy human individuals. A CD45RA-negative memory subset and a CD45RA+ naive subset were separated from the CD4+ cells. V was clipped by 4 bases and J by 12 bases; unmatched bases: 12. CDR1 SQVTM and CDR2 ANQGSEA come from the germline V gene. The CDR3 has 13 amino acids. On this clone: The antigen remains undetermined.

Sorted-subset replicate PCR reactions were performed with approximately 0.2 ug DNA, corresponding to roughly 30,000 T cell genomes. Sequencing was performed with immunoSEQ multiplex PCR; in TCRdb, only in-frame clones are kept and a portion is missing. Among roughly 2 million clones listed, approximately 96% were seen once. Study-level points and caveats: A handful of donors held approximately 5% of naive CD4 clonotypes in common.

This rearrangement joins TRBV29-1 to TRBJ1-1, with TRBD1 matching 9 bases. This sequence was found in a man between 18 and 35 years old in good health. Sequencing input: naive CD4+ T cells sorted from blood. Subset described: CD45RA+ positively selected. As DNA, the CDR3 is TGCAGCGTTGCCTGGGGTGGACAGGGGTGGTCTTTCTTT. Protein product: CSVAWGGQGWSFF.